Each of the 24 T cell receptor beta chains below was sequenced from the same sample in a study of T cell changes during pregnancy in multiple sclerosis. Generated by immunoSEQ multiplex PCR, the TCRdb table keeps only in-frame clones and is missing some. The table shows approximately 50,000 clones, with around 92% occurring only once. This sample comprised CD4+ T cells from peripheral blood mononuclear cells, obtained in the third trimester of pregnancy. The receptors stem from a female donor with multiple sclerosis, enrolled in a pregnancy study.

V is TRBV21-1 and J is TRBJ2-7; the DNA was not compared with TRBD2, the D call given in the table. TRBV21-1 is tagged as a pseudogene. The CDR3 totals 15 residues. CDR3: CASSTPRDYPYEQYF. CDR3 coding DNA: TGTGCCAGCAGCACACCTAGGGACTACCCTTACGAGCAGTACTTC.

CDR3: CASSYGPDTGELFF. DNA for the CDR3: TGTGCCAGCAGTTACGGTCCGGACACCGGGGAGCTGTTTTTT. The chain uses TRBV27 and TRBJ2-2, with D unresolved. The length of the CDR3 is 14 residues. Germline CDR1 MNHEY, CDR2 SMNVEV (reference sequence). Trimming left V 4 bases short and J 3 bases short, with 9 bases between.

The chain joins TRBV5-6 to TRBJ1-4, with D possibly being TRBD1 (6 bases). Germline V gene data show CDR1 as SGHDT and CDR2 as YYEEEE. The CDR3 totals 15 residues. The V and J ends lost 5 bases and 5 bases respectively, with 16 bases between them. The chain's CDR3 is CASRLTGRGNEKLFF. CDR3 nucleotide sequence: TGTGCCAGCAGATTAACAGGGAGAGGGAATGAAAAACTGTTTTTT.

This chain connects TRBV19 to TRBJ1-5, with a weak D call TRBD1 (6 bases). V was clipped by 0 bases and J by 4 bases, with 13 bases between them. Germline V gene lookup returns CDR1 LNHDA and CDR2 SQIVND (reference sequence). This CDR3 spans 16 amino acids. The CDR3 protein is CASSIDLLTGNQPQHF. As DNA, the CDR3 is TGTGCCAGTAGTATAGATCTCTTGACAGGTAATCAGCCCCAGCATTTT.

This chain uses TRBV5-1 with TRBJ2-7, with a tentative D call TRBD2 (5 bases). From germline, CDR1 is SGHRS and CDR2 YFSETQ. This CDR3 contains 15 residues. The V end lost 4 bases, the J end lost 7 bases, and 21 bases lay between the germline ends. CDR3 nucleotide sequence: TGCGCCAGCAGCCTGGACCATTCACCCCCGGGGGAGCAGTACTTC. Translating gives CASSLDHSPPGEQYF.

This clone was detected once. The gene calls are TRBV6-5 and TRBJ2-7, with 11 bases that match TRBD2. J gave up 3 bases and V 6 bases, and 7 bases lay outside the gene matches. CDR1 is MNHEY and CDR2 is SVGAGI in the germline V gene. The CDR3 is 15 residues long. CDR3 in DNA: TGTGCCAGCAGCCTCGCTAGCGGGGGGCTCTACGAGCAGTACTTC. Its translation: CASSLASGGLYEQYF.

V is TRBV18 and J is TRBJ2-1, with a weak D call TRBD2 (5 bases). V was pared by 4 bases and J by 7 bases, with 11 bases between. The germline gives CDR1 KGHSH, CDR2 LQKENI. This CDR3 is 13 amino acids long. The CDR3 DNA reads as TGTGCCAGCTCACAGCTAGCAGGTAATGAGCAGTTCTTC. Its translation: CASSQLAGNEQFF.

The V call is TRBV6-5, the J call TRBJ1-5; TRBD1 matches 9 bases. The CDR3 runs 15 residues. Per the germline V gene, CDR1 is MNHEY and CDR2 is SVGAGI. V shed 5 bases and J 7 bases; nucleotides not matched to a gene: 9. CDR3 region: CASSVTRDREQPQHF. For the CDR3, the DNA is TGTGCCAGCAGTGTAACCCGGGACAGGGAGCAGCCCCAGCATTTT.

CDR3 in DNA: TGTGCCAGCAGCTTAGGGGGGACAATGACGTCCTCTGGAAACACCATATATTTT. It specifies CASSLGGTMTSSGNTIYF. The chain joins TRBV7-9 to TRBJ1-3, with D perhaps TRBD1 (6 bases). Germline loops: CDR1 SEHNR, CDR2 FQNEAQ (reference sequence). The CDR3 length is 18 residues. The V end was cut by 1 base, the J end by 0 bases, with 16 bases between.

The chain has TRBV30 and TRBJ2-1; weak D call: TRBD2 (8 bases). The length of the CDR3 is 14 residues. Germline V lookup: CDR1 GTSNPN, CDR2 SVGIG (reference sequence). Trimming removed 6 bases from V and 9 bases from J, with 21 bases in between. CDR3 DNA: TGTGCCTGCAGGGGGGGGACTAGTTTTCGTGAGCAGTTCTTC. Amino acid sequence: CACRGGTSFREQFF.

The chain joins TRBV5-6 to TRBJ2-7, with TRBD1 identical over 7 bases. CDR1 is SGHDT, CDR2 YYEEEE, per germline. This CDR3 region has 15 residues. Trimming took 1 base from V and 6 from J; bases not matched to a gene: 10. The CDR3 protein is CASSLTGQWTSEQYF. In DNA form, the CDR3 reads TGTGCCAGCAGCTTGACGGGACAGTGGACCTCCGAGCAGTACTTC.

The gene calls are TRBV6-6 and TRBJ2-7; D remains ambiguous. Trimming took 5 bases from V and 4 from J, leaving 12 bases between them. Germline-derived CDR1 and CDR2 are MNHNY and SVGAGI (reference sequence). The CDR3 has 13 residues. The CDR3 protein is CASSTGYGYEQYF. The CDR3 nucleotides read TGTGCCAGCAGTACCGGGTATGGTTACGAGCAGTACTTC.

This chain uses TRBV5-1 with TRBJ2-7; TRBD1 aligns across 7 bases. Germline V gene sequence: CDR1 SGHRS, CDR2 YFSETQ. J was trimmed by 10 bases and V by 4 bases; bases with no gene match: 8. CDR3 length equals 12 residues. The CDR3: CASSIDRVAQYF. The CDR3 nucleotides read TGCGCCAGCAGCATTGACAGGGTGGCACAGTACTTC.

This sequence joins TRBV7-8 and TRBJ1-5; D may be TRBD1 (5 bases). Trimming shortened V by 2 bases and J by 9 bases, and 11 bases separated the two germline ends. The CDR3 covers 13 residues. In germline, CDR1 is SGHVS, CDR2 FQNEAQ. The CDR3 sequence is CASSLRGERPQHF. The CDR3 DNA reads as TGTGCCAGCAGCTTACGGGGGGAGAGGCCCCAGCATTTT. Combining the CDR3 with reference TRBV7-8 and TRBJ1-5 gives the whole variable domain GAGVSQSPRYKVAKRGQDVALRCDPISGHVSLFWYQQALGQGPEFLTYFQNEAQLDKSGLPSDRFFAERPEGSVSTLKIQRTQQEDSAVYLCASSLRGERPQHFGDGTRLSIL.

This clone has only a few counts. The chain uses TRBV7-2 and TRBJ1-1; D gene unclear. From germline, CDR1 is SGHTA and CDR2 FQGNSA. The CDR3 is 13 residues long. Deletions cut 2 bases from V and 8 bases from J, with 12 bases between. The CDR3 nucleotides read TGTGCCAGCAGCTTATTTCCGTCCGGGGAAGCTTTCTTT. Its translation is CASSLFPSGEAFF. The variable domain in full, completed from reference TRBV7-2 and TRBJ1-1, reads GAGVSQSPSNKVTEKGKDVELRCDPISGHTALYWYRQSLGQGLEFLIYFQGNSAPDKSGLPSDRFSAERTGGSVSTLTIQRTQQEDSAVYLCASSLFPSGEAFFGQGTRLTVV.

The chain couples TRBV19 to TRBJ2-1, with TRBD2 as a possible D gene (5 bases). The CDR3 extends over 16 amino acids. The germline CDR1 and CDR2 sequences are LNHDA and SQIVND (reference sequence). Between the trimmed V and J ends, which lost 5 bases and 0 bases, there was a span of 14 bases. In DNA form, the CDR3 reads TGTGCCAGTAGTCCGCGGGCAGCTCGCTCCTACAATGAGCAGTTCTTC. Its protein is CASSPRAARSYNEQFF.

J is TRBJ1-1 and V is TRBV2; D might be TRBD1 (5 bases). The CDR3 runs 14 residues. V was cut by 6 bases and J by 5 bases, with 16 bases left in between. In germline, CDR1 is SNHLY, CDR2 FYNNEI. CDR3 residues: CASSAPSGPTEAFF. CDR3 nucleotide sequence: TGTGCCAGCAGCGCCCCTTCAGGGCCTACTGAAGCTTTCTTT.

The DNA for the CDR3 is TGCGCCAGCAGTTCAGGGAGGGGTAACACTGAAGCTTTCTTT. Residues: CASSSGRGNTEAFF. The chain uses TRBV10-2 and TRBJ1-1; weak D call: TRBD1 (5 bases). Trimming removed 5 bases from V and 2 bases from J, with 12 bases in between. This CDR3 spans 14 amino acids. CDR1 is WSHSY and CDR2 is SAAADI in the germline V gene.

The rearrangement joins TRBV19 to TRBJ2-7; 10 bases line up with TRBD1. The CDR3 extends over 14 amino acids. Trimming removed 5 bases from V and 5 bases from J; junction bases left unmatched: 6. Germline CDR1 and CDR2: LNHDA and SQIVND (reference sequence). The CDR3 spells CASSPGTGANEQYF. The CDR3 DNA follows: TGTGCCAGTAGTCCCGGGACAGGGGCGAACGAGCAGTACTTC.

The chain couples TRBV7-2 to TRBJ1-2, with 11 positions matching TRBD1. This CDR3 spans 16 amino acids. Germline V gene lookup returns CDR1 SGHTA and CDR2 FQGNSA. V was pared by 5 bases and J by 3 bases, with 8 bases of the junction left unmatched. Here the CDR3 DNA reads TGTGCCAGCAGCCCAGGCGGGACAGGGGGGGACTATGGCTACACCTTC. Encoded protein: CASSPGGTGGDYGYTF.

The chain is built from TRBV27 and TRBJ2-1; possible D gene TRBD2, 6 bases. The CDR3 sequence is 19 residues long. V was shortened by 4 bases and J by 4 bases, with 26 bases between the two germline ends. Germline CDR1 and CDR2: MNHEY and SMNVEV (reference sequence). The CDR3 is CASSSMPILGVAEYNEQFF. In DNA, the CDR3 is TGTGCCAGCAGTTCTATGCCTATCCTGGGGGTAGCGGAGTACAATGAGCAGTTCTTC.

This rearrangement joins TRBV5-4 to TRBJ2-1; 7 nucleotides agree with TRBD2. V lost 5 bases, J lost 6 bases, and 5 bases stayed unmatched. CDR1 and CDR2 from the germline V gene are SGHNT and YYREEE (reference sequence). The CDR3 has 13 amino acids. CDR3 loop: CASRPTSSNEQFF. The CDR3 DNA sequence: TGTGCCAGCAGACCGACTAGCAGCAATGAGCAGTTCTTC. The variable domain in full, with the rest retrieved from reference TRBV5-4 and TRBJ2-1, is ETGVTQSPTHLIKTRGQQVTLRCSSQSGHNTVSWYQQALGQGPQFIFQYYREEENGRGNFPPRFSGLQFPNYSSELNVNALELDDSALYLCASRPTSSNEQFFGPGTRLTVL.

The chain employs TRBV2 and TRBJ2-7; no firm D call. Germline V gene data show CDR1 as SNHLY and CDR2 as FYNNEI. The CDR3 spans 12 residues. Trimming took off 5 bases at V and 4 bases at J, with 9 bases between the two ends. DNA for the CDR3: TGTGCCAGCAGTTTCCTTCCTTACGAGCAGTACTTC. Translating it yields CASSFLPYEQYF.

The chain recombines TRBV6-1 with TRBJ2-2; 8 bases are a match to TRBD2. Germline V lookup: CDR1 MNHNS, CDR2 SASEGT. The CDR3 is made up of 15 amino acids. The V segment lost 1 base and the J segment 8 bases; nucleotides outside the gene matches: 6. The CDR3 DNA follows: TGTGCCAGCAGTGAAGGGCAGCGGGGGTGGGGGGAGCTGTTTTTT. Translated, it gives CASSEGQRGWGELFF.